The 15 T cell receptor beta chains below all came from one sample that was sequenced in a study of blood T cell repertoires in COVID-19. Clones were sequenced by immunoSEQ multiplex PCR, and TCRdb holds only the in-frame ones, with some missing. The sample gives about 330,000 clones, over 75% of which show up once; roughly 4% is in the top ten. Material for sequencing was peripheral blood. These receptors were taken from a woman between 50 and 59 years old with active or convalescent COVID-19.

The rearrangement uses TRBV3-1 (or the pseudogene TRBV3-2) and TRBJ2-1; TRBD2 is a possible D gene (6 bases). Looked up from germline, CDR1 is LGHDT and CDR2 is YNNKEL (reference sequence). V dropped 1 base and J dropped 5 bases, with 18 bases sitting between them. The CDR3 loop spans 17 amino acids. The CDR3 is CASSQAEAGIPNNEQFF. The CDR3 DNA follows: TGTGCCAGCAGCCAAGCGGAGGCGGGAATCCCCAACAATGAGCAGTTCTTC.

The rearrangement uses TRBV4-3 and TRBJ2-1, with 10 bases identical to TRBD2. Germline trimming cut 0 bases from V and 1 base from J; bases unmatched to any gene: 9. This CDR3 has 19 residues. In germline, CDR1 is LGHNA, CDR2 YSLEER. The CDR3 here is CASSQERLAGAGSYNEQFF. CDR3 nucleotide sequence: TGCGCCAGCAGCCAAGAGCGGCTAGCGGGAGCCGGATCCTACAATGAGCAGTTCTTC.

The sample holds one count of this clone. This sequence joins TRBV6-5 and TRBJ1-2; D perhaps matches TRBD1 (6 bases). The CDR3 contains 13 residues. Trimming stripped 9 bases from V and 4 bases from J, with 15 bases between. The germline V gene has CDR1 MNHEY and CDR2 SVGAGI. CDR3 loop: CASRLTGSYGYTF. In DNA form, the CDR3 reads TGTGCCAGTCGACTCACAGGGAGCTATGGCTACACCTTC.

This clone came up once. The CDR3 DNA follows: TGTGCCAGCAGCTTGATACCGGGACAGGGCTTCTATGGCTACACCTTC. It codes for CASSLIPGQGFYGYTF. V and J are TRBV5-6 and TRBJ1-2, with TRBD1 identical over 9 bases. This CDR3 has 16 amino acids. J lost 4 bases, V lost 1 base, and 8 bases had no gene match. Germline V gives CDR1 SGHDT, CDR2 YYEEEE.

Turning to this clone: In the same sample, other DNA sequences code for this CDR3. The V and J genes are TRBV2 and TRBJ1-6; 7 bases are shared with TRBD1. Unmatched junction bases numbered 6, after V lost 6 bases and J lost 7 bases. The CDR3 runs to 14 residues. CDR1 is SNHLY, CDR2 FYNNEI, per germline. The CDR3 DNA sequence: TGTGCCAGCAGAGACAGGGTTAGCAATTCACCCCTCCACTTT. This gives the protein CASRDRVSNSPLHF.

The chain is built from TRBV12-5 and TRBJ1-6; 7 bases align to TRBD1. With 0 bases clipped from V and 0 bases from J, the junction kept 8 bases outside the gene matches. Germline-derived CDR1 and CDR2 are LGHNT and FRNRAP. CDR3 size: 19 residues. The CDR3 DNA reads TGTGCTAGTGGTTTGGTACTGCGACAGGGCAGCTCCTATAATTCACCCCTCCACTTT. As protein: CASGLVLRQGSSYNSPLHF. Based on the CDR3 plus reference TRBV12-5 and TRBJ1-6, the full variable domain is DARVTQTPRHKVTEMGQEVTMRCQPILGHNTVFWYRQTMMQGLELLAYFRNRAPLDDSGMPKDRFSAEMPDATLATLKIQPSEPRDSAVYFCASGLVLRQGSSYNSPLHFGNGTRLTVT.

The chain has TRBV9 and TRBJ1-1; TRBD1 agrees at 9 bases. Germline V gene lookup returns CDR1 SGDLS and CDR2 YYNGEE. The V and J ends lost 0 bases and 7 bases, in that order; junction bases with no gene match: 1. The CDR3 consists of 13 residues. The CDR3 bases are TGTGCCAGCAGCGTAGCGGGACAGGGTGAAGCTTTCTTT. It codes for CASSVAGQGEAFF.

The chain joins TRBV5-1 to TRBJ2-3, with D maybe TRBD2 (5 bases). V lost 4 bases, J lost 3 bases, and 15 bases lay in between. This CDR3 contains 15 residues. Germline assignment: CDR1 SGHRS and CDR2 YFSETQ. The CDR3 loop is CASSPTQTRTDTQYF. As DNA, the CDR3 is TGCGCCAGCAGCCCCACCCAAACTAGGACAGATACGCAGTATTTT. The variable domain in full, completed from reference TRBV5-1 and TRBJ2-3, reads KAGVTQTPRYLIKTRGQQVTLSCSPISGHRSVSWYQQTPGQGLQFLFEYFSETQRNKGNFPGRFSGRQFSNSRSEMNVSTLELGDSALYLCASSPTQTRTDTQYFGPGTRLTVL.

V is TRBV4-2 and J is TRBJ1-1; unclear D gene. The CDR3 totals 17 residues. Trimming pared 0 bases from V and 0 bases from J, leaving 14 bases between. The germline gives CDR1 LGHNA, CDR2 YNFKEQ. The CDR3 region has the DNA TGTGCCAGCAGCCAAGAAAATAGTATACTTCTGAACACTGAAGCTTTCTTT. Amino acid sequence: CASSQENSILLNTEAFF.

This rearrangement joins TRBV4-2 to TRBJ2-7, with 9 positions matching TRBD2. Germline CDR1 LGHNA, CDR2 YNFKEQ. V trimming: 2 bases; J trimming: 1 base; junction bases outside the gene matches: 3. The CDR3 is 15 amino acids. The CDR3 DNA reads TGTGCCAGCAGCCAAAGCGGGGGGTCATCCTACGAGCAGTACTTC. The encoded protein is CASSQSGGSSYEQYF.

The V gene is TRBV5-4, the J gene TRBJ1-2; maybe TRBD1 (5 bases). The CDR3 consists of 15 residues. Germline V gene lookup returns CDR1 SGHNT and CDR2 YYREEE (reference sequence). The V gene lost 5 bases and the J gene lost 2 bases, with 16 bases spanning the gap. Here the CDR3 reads CASSPTVIENYGYTF. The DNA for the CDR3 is TGTGCCAGCAGTCCGACAGTGATCGAGAACTATGGCTACACCTTC.

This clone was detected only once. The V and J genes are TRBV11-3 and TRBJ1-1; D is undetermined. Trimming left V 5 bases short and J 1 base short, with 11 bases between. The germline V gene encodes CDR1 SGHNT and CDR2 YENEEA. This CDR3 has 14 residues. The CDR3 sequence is CASSPGGSNTEAFF. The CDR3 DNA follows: TGTGCCAGCAGCCCAGGCGGGTCGAACACTGAAGCTTTCTTT.

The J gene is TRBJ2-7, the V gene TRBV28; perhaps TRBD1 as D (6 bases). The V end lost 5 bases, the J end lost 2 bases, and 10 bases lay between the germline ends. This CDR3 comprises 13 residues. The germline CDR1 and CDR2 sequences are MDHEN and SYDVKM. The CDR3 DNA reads TGTGCCAGCAGTCTCCAGGGGACCTACGAGCAGTACTTC. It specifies CASSLQGTYEQYF.

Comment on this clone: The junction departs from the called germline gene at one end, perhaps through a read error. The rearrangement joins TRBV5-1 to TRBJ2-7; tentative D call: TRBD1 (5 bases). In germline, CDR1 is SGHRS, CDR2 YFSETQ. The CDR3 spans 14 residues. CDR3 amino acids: CASSFRQGSHEQYF. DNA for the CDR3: TGCGCCAGCAGCTTTCGGCAGGGCTCCCACGAGCAGTACTTC. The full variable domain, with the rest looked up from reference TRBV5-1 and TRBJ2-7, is KAGVTQTPRYLIKTRGQQVTLSCSPISGHRSVSWYQQTPGQGLQFLFEYFSETQRNKGNFPGRFSGRQFSNSRSEMNVSTLELGDSALYLCASSFRQGSHEQYFGPGTRLTVT.

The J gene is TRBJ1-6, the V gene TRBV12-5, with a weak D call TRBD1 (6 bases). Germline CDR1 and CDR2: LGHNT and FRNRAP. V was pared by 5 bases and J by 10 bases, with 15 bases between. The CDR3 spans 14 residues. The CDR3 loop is CASGGTGRGSPLHF. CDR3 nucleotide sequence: TGTGCTAGTGGTGGCACAGGGCGCGGATCACCCCTCCACTTT.